The present TCR beta chain was sequenced within a study of blood T cell repertoires in COVID-19. Trimming pared 3 bases from V and 6 bases from J, leaving 9 bases between. This CDR3 spans 13 amino acids. Germline V gives CDR1 KGHSH, CDR2 LQKENI. Patients at the Seattle site were enrolled during active infection and followed longitudinally. The protocol was immunoSEQ multiplex PCR, while the TCRdb copy is restricted to in-frame clones and leaves out a portion. The sample holds some 500,000 clones, around nine tenths seen once. J is TRBJ2-1 and V is TRBV18, with no clear D. The sequenced sample consisted of peripheral blood. The receptor's source is a woman between 45 and 60 years old with COVID-19, enrolled during active disease. The CDR3 region has the DNA TGTGCCAGCTCACCGAACCCCGGCAATGAGCAGTTCTTC. Protein sequence: CASSPNPGNEQFF.